The 25 T cell receptor beta chains listed next were all sequenced from one sample in a study of CD8 T cells in ankylosing spondylitis. Via MiXCR, TCRdb re-called the 5' RACE reads, giving one row per CDR3 protein. Found here are around 250,000 distinct CDR3 sequences, under 20% of them singletons; the top ten hold approximately 33%. What was sequenced was blood, either unsorted or a sorted T cell fraction (not recorded which). These receptors were collected from a male donor with ankylosing spondylitis or in good health (not recorded which).

This clonotype came up a few times. V gene TRBV20-1 combines with J gene TRBJ2-3; D may match TRBD1 or TRBD2 (6 bases each). V lost 6 bases to trimming and J lost 4 bases, with 20 bases between them. The CDR3 covers 15 residues. Looked up from germline, CDR1 is DFQATT and CDR2 is SNEGSKA (reference sequence). This chain's CDR3 is CSASRGPTESDTQYF. The CDR3 region has the DNA TGCAGTGCCTCTCGGGGGCCTACTGAGTCAGATACGCAGTATTTT.

This clonotype was counted only a few times. V is TRBV9 and J is TRBJ2-4, with a tentative D call TRBD1 (6 bases). CDR1 and CDR2 (germline): SGDLS, YYNGEE. Trimming took off 5 bases at V and 8 bases at J, with 17 bases between the two ends. CDR3 length equals 14 residues. The CDR3 is CASSGAGVVDIQYF. CDR3 sequence (DNA): TGTGCCAGCAGTGGGGCAGGGGTGGTAGACATTCAGTACTTC.

This clonotype was recorded a few times. In DNA, the CDR3 is TGTGCCAGCAGCTCCACTCTTCCAGCGGTCCAAGAGACCCAGTACTTC. It is translated as CASSSTLPAVQETQYF. V gene TRBV7-2 combines with J gene TRBJ2-5; the D gene is possibly TRBD2 (5 bases). Per germline, CDR1 SGHTA and CDR2 FQGNSA. The CDR3 covers 16 residues. Trimming pared 4 bases from V and 1 base from J, leaving 16 bases between.

This clonotype was seen a few times. The chain combines TRBV20-1 with TRBJ2-1, with TRBD2 matching 8 bases. The CDR3 is made up of 16 amino acids. Losses at the gene ends were 0 bases for V and 8 bases for J; bases not matched to a gene: 12. Germline assignment: CDR1 DFQATT and CDR2 SNEGSKA (reference sequence). The CDR3 coding sequence is TGCAGTGCTAGAGAGGGGGGTGGGCTAGCGGGCGATGAGCAGTTCTTC. Amino acid sequence: CSAREGGGLAGDEQFF.

J is TRBJ2-7 and V is TRBV12-3 or TRBV12-4, with 7 nucleotides matching TRBD1. The junction had 8 bases not matched to a gene; V was cut back by 1 base and J by 5 bases. The CDR3 totals 15 residues. In DNA form, the CDR3 reads TGTGCCAGCAGTTTAGTTGTGACAGGGTTCGACGAGCAGTACTTC. The encoded protein is CASSLVVTGFDEQYF.

There are a few counts of this clonotype. This chain joins TRBV4-2 and TRBJ1-1, with 10 positions matching TRBD1. The CDR3 consists of 16 residues. CDR1 is LGHNA and CDR2 is YNFKEQ in the germline V gene. J gave up 0 bases and V 4 bases, and 5 bases lay outside the gene matches. Here the CDR3 reads CASSLEDRGMNTEAFF. The CDR3 DNA sequence: TGTGCCAGCAGCCTAGAGGACAGGGGGATGAACACTGAAGCTTTCTTT.

This chain joins TRBV2 and TRBJ2-7; maybe TRBD1 (5 bases). Germline V gene sequence: CDR1 SNHLY, CDR2 FYNNEI. The CDR3 length is 14 residues. V gave up 2 bases and J gave up 2 bases, with 10 bases separating them. The DNA of the CDR3 is TGTGCCAGCAGTGAATTTGACAGAACCTACGAGCAGTACTTC. It translates to CASSEFDRTYEQYF.

There are many counts of this clonotype. This chain joins TRBV20-1 and TRBJ2-7; 13 bases are a match to TRBD2. The CDR3 is 18 residues long. V lost 1 base and J lost 4; bases outside the gene matches: 13. Germline V gene sequence: CDR1 DFQATT, CDR2 SNEGSKA (reference sequence). The CDR3 sequence: CSARGDGTSGTSSYEQYF. DNA for the CDR3: TGCAGTGCTAGAGGCGATGGGACTAGCGGGACCTCCTCTTACGAGCAGTACTTC.

The rearrangement links TRBV6-2 or TRBV6-3 to TRBJ2-3; 12 bases align to TRBD2. V dropped 4 bases and J dropped 1; count of bases not matched to a gene: 3. The germline V gene encodes CDR1 MNHEY and CDR2 SVGEGT. This CDR3 spans 16 amino acids. The CDR3 region has the DNA TGTGCCAGCAGTTTGCCTAGCGGGAGGGGCACAGATACGCAGTATTTT. Translating it yields CASSLPSGRGTDTQYF.

The chain combines TRBV12-3 or TRBV12-4 with TRBJ2-3; 8 positions agree with TRBD1. The CDR3 is made up of 15 amino acids. The V gene end was trimmed by 5 bases and the J gene end by 4 bases; junction bases not matched to a gene: 8. In nucleotides, the CDR3 is TGTGCCAGCAGTCCAGCCCGGGACAGGCCAGATACGCAGTATTTT. Residues: CASSPARDRPDTQYF.

The gene calls are TRBV29-1 and TRBJ2-5; 13 bases agree with TRBD2. This CDR3 has 17 residues. Trimming at V came to 7 bases and at J to 1 base, leaving 12 bases not matched to a gene. Germline assignment: CDR1 SQVTM and CDR2 ANQGSEA. CDR3 sequence: CSARGLAGEFPQETQYF. The CDR3 DNA follows: TGCAGCGCCAGAGGACTAGCGGGAGAGTTTCCCCAAGAGACCCAGTACTTC.

This clonotype was counted at least ten times. The gene calls are TRBV29-1 and TRBJ2-7, with TRBD1 matching 7 bases. The germline CDR1 and CDR2 sequences are SQVTM and ANQGSEA. The ends lost 4 bases at V and 3 bases at J; junction bases unmatched: 3. CDR3 length: 12 residues. This CDR3 reads CSVAGQSYEQYF. CDR3 sequence (DNA): TGCAGCGTTGCGGGACAGAGCTACGAGCAGTACTTC.

CDR3 bases: TGCAGTGCTCTATTTGACAATGAGCAGTTCTTC. Translating it yields CSALFDNEQFF. The chain combines TRBV20-1 with TRBJ2-1; D not certain. The germline V and J ends were trimmed by 5 bases and 5 bases, with 7 bases remaining between them. This CDR3 region has 11 residues. Germline values: CDR1 DFQATT, CDR2 SNEGSKA (reference sequence).

This clonotype was seen a few times. The chain employs TRBV20-1 and TRBJ2-3; 8 bases map to TRBD2. The CDR3 sequence is 15 residues long. Per the germline V gene, CDR1 is DFQATT and CDR2 is SNEGSKA (reference sequence). Trimming at V came to 3 bases and at J to 1 base, leaving 6 bases not matched to a gene. The CDR3 spells CSASDAGGRTDTQYF. CDR3 nucleotide sequence: TGCAGTGCTAGTGATGCGGGAGGACGCACAGATACGCAGTATTTT.

This clonotype was seen a handful of times. The CDR3 sequence is CSVEDQGTSGLNEQFF. CDR3 coding DNA: TGCAGCGTTGAAGATCAAGGGACTAGCGGGCTCAATGAGCAGTTCTTC. This chain uses TRBV29-1 with TRBJ2-1; TRBD2 matches 12 bases. V trimming: 0 bases; J trimming: 6 bases; junction bases outside the gene matches: 6. CDR1 is SQVTM and CDR2 is ANQGSEA in the germline V gene. The CDR3 has 16 amino acids.

The sample holds many counts of this clonotype. J is TRBJ2-7 and V is TRBV13, with TRBD1 matching over 9 bases. This CDR3 contains 14 residues. Trimming removed 4 bases from V and 4 bases from J; junction bases left unmatched: 5. CDR1 is PRHDT, CDR2 FYEKMQ, per germline (reference sequence). The CDR3 bases are TGTGCCAGCAGCTGGGGGACAGGGTATTACGAGCAGTACTTC. Encoded protein: CASSWGTGYYEQYF.

The rearrangement links TRBV10-3 to TRBJ2-7, with 7 bases lining up with TRBD2. Germline CDR1 is ENHRY and CDR2 is SYGVKD. V trimming: 11 bases; J trimming: 0 bases; junction bases outside the gene matches: 7. This CDR3 contains 13 residues. The CDR3: CAATSDSSYEQYF. The CDR3 DNA reads as TGTGCCGCAACTAGCGACTCCTCCTACGAGCAGTACTTC.

The chain links TRBV7-9 to TRBJ2-5, with 13 bases matching TRBD2. The J segment lost 2 bases and the V segment lost 5 bases, leaving 5 bases of the junction unmatched. There are 16 residues in the CDR3. Germline CDR1 SEHNR, CDR2 FQNEAQ (reference sequence). The CDR3, as DNA: TGTGCCAGCAGCCATTCGGGACTAGCGGGGCAAGAGACCCAGTACTTC. This encodes CASSHSGLAGQETQYF.

This clonotype was recorded at least ten times. This chain uses TRBV12-3 or TRBV12-4 with TRBJ1-5; TRBD1 is a possible D gene (5 bases). This CDR3 comprises 16 residues. V was pared by 4 bases and J by 2 bases, with 15 bases between. The DNA for the CDR3 is TGTGCCAGCAGTTCCCCCCGGACGGGGGGCAATCAGCCCCAGCATTTT. This encodes CASSSPRTGGNQPQHF.

V usage is TRBV27 and J usage is TRBJ1-1; 11 nucleotides align to TRBD1. Per the germline V gene, CDR1 is MNHEY and CDR2 is SMNVEV (reference sequence). The CDR3 covers 14 residues. The trim removed 4 bases at V and 8 bases at J, leaving 6 bases unmatched. CDR3 region: CASSSAGTGGEAFF. CDR3 bases: TGTGCCAGCAGTTCCGCCGGGACAGGGGGAGAAGCTTTCTTT.

J is TRBJ1-1 and V is TRBV6-1; 7 bases are shared with TRBD1. Germline assignment: CDR1 MNHNS and CDR2 SASEGT. V lost 6 bases, J lost 1 base, and 8 bases stayed unmatched. The CDR3 consists of 15 residues. CDR3 nucleotide sequence: TGTGCCAGCAGGGAAAGGGGACAGCCGAACACTGAAGCTTTCTTT. It specifies CASRERGQPNTEAFF.

The chain employs TRBV5-1 and TRBJ2-1, with D perhaps matching TRBD2 (6 bases). The V gene lost 0 bases and the J gene lost 0 bases, with 16 bases spanning the gap. Per the germline V gene, CDR1 is SGHRS and CDR2 is YFSETQ. The CDR3 has 18 amino acids. The CDR3 DNA is TGCGCCAGCAGCTTGGATGTGTCGGAGGGTAGCTCCTACAATGAGCAGTTCTTC. Translated, it gives CASSLDVSEGSSYNEQFF.

V is TRBV3-1 and J is TRBJ2-2; TRBD2 matches at 10 bases. Germline CDR1 reads LGHDT; CDR2 reads YNNKEL (reference sequence). J lost 6 bases, V lost 3 bases, and 7 bases had no gene match. This CDR3 has 16 residues. The CDR3 DNA reads TGTGCCAGCAGCCATGGACTAGCGGATGCTGCCGGGGAGCTGTTTTTT. It is translated as CASSHGLADAAGELFF.

This clonotype was counted at least ten times. This sequence joins TRBV6-1 and TRBJ1-4, with D perhaps matching TRBD1 (5 bases). CDR1 is MNHNS and CDR2 is SASEGT in the germline V gene. This CDR3 has 16 residues. V lost 6 bases to trimming and J lost 8 bases, with 22 bases between them. The CDR3 DNA reads TGTGCCAGCAGCGTCCTGGTGGGGCAGGGTGGGGAAAAACTGTTTTTT. Its translation is CASSVLVGQGGEKLFF.

The table lists this clonotype with a few counts. The V gene is TRBV6-1, the J gene TRBJ2-7; tentative D call: TRBD1 (6 bases). The CDR3 consists of 15 residues. Looked up from germline, CDR1 is MNHNS and CDR2 is SASEGT. Trimming cost V 6 bases and J 4 bases, with 19 bases left between them. As DNA, the CDR3 is TGTGCCAGCAGCCTCACGGTAGGGGGAGTTTACGAGCAGTACTTC. Its translation: CASSLTVGGVYEQYF.